The present entry profiles one T cell receptor (beta chain) with its context. This entry is derived from a study of blood T cell repertoires in COVID-19. Data came from immunoSEQ multiplex PCR; TCRdb stores just in-frame clones and leaves some out. The table records hundreds of thousands of clones, roughly four fifths of them present only once. The CDR3 spans 15 residues. Germline CDR1 is MGHRA and CDR2 is YSYEKL. V was shortened by 4 bases and J by 3 bases, with 12 bases between the two germline ends. The sample taken for sequencing was peripheral blood. The clonotype originates from a man at least 80 years old with acute or convalescent COVID-19. The chain carries TRBV4-1 and TRBJ1-4; a weak D match, TRBD1 (5 bases). Written as DNA, the CDR3 is TGCGCCAGCAGCCTTGCAGGGTCGGCTAATGAAAAACTGTTTTTT. Protein product: CASSLAGSANEKLFF.